A single sample is the source of the 4 T cell receptor beta chains below, sequenced in a study of T-cell memory formation after mild COVID-19 (dated by TCRdb to about 2021). Library creation used 5' RACE. The sample was run on an Illumina NovaSeq 6000. The public reads were reanalyzed by TCRdb: fastp trimming at Q25, MiXCR alignment, in-frame beta chains only. CDR3 protein sequences are deduplicated, and each keeps its most common genes and DNA. A total of 350,000 to 450,000 distinct CDR3 sequences appear in this sample, approximately 27% of them only once. The ten largest clones capture roughly 13% of the sample. Material for sequencing was PBMCs or a T cell subset sorted from them (not recorded which). These receptors originate from an adult woman who had mild COVID-19 (a few samples of this study predate the infection). The sample titles of this study are shuffled in the database, so cell type and time point are left out; the donor was told from shared clones.

This clonotype turned up a few times. This rearrangement joins TRBV24-1 to TRBJ2-7; 15 bases are a match to TRBD2. Germline V gives CDR1 KGHDR, CDR2 SFDVKD. This CDR3 is 15 amino acids long. V lost 4 bases to trimming and J lost 7 bases; unmatched junction nucleotides: 4. The CDR3 loop reads CATSEGGLAGGEQYF. The CDR3 bases are TGTGCCACCAGTGAGGGGGGACTAGCGGGAGGTGAGCAGTACTTC.

This clonotype was recorded a few times. The gene calls are TRBV7-9 and TRBJ2-7; the D gene is possibly TRBD2 (5 bases). The germline V and J ends were trimmed by 4 bases and 6 bases, with 10 bases remaining between them. Germline CDR1 reads SEHNR; CDR2 reads FQNEAQ (reference sequence). CDR3 length equals 12 residues. The CDR3 loop reads CASSWAGSEQYF. The CDR3 nucleotides read TGTGCCAGCAGCTGGGCTGGGAGCGAGCAGTACTTC.

CDR3 loop: CASSHGVGAHNEQFF. In nucleotides, the CDR3 is TGTGCCAGCAGCCATGGCGTAGGCGCCCACAATGAGCAGTTCTTC. V and J are TRBV12-3 or TRBV12-4 and TRBJ2-1; D remains ambiguous. The CDR3 has 15 amino acids. V was pared by 6 bases and J by 5 bases, with 17 bases between.

This clonotype occurred a few times. V usage is TRBV7-2 and J usage is TRBJ1-5, with 8 bases identical to TRBD1. The germline V gene has CDR1 SGHTA and CDR2 FQGNSA. With 5 bases clipped from V and 3 bases from J, the junction kept 6 bases outside the gene matches. The CDR3 consists of 15 residues. CDR3 sequence: CASSLDRAYNQPQHF. CDR3 sequence (DNA): TGTGCCAGCAGCCTGGACAGGGCTTACAATCAGCCCCAGCATTTT.